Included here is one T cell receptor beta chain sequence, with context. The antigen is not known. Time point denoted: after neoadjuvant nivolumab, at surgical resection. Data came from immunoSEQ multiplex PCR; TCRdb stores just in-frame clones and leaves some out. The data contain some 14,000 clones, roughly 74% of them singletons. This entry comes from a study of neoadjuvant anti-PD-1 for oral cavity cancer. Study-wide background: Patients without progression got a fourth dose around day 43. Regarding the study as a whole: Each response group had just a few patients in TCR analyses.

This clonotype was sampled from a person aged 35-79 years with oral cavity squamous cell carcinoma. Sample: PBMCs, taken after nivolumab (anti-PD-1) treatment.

This CDR3 reads CAPAAGTEAGETQYF. CDR3 in DNA: TGTGCCCCAGCAGCGGGAACCGAGGCGGGGGAGACCCAGTACTTC. This sequence joins TRBV27 and TRBJ2-5; 7 bases are a match to TRBD2. Germline V gene data show CDR1 as MNHEY and CDR2 as SMNVEV (reference sequence). The CDR3 covers 15 residues. Trimming removed 11 bases from V and 5 bases from J; junction bases left unmatched: 17.